The clone carrying this T cell receptor beta chain was observed a handful of times. This sample stems from a study of blood T cell repertoires in COVID-19. In the study overall: Some COVID-19 samples were acute and others convalescent; all came from the United States, Italy and Spain. PBMCs, B-cell-depleted T cells, or T cells were the source of the cDNA or gDNA that made up the material.

Original processing notes: Quantification of nucleated cells was approximated via reference gene primer amplification. The data were produced by immunoSEQ multiplex PCR, yet TCRdb's version contains in-frame clones alone and is incomplete. V, J and clone size are taken as reported in that table, and D and trimming were inferred from the DNA itself. The table records around 130,000 clones, approximately 85% of them present only once. The CDR3 runs 13 residues. The germline gives CDR1 SGHDT, CDR2 YYEEEE. With 7 bases removed from V and 1 base from J, the gap between germline ends came to 11 bases. The sequenced sample consisted of peripheral blood. This receptor was taken from a human donor in a cohort sampled during active COVID-19. The V and J genes are TRBV5-6 and TRBJ1-1; TRBD1 might be the D (6 bases). The CDR3 coding sequence is TGTGCCAGCGCGGGCAGGGGGAACACTGAAGCTTTCTTT. Translation: CASAGRGNTEAFF.